The 8 T cell receptor beta chains below were found in one sample sequenced in a study of shared clonotypes between healthy human individuals. Naive CD8 isolation took CD45RO-negative cells positively selected for CCR7 and excluded terminally differentiated effector memory CD45RA+ cells. Method: immunoSEQ multiplex PCR; TCRdb's copy keeps in-frame clones and lacks some. The sample records under 600,000 clones, about 98% being singletons. Sequenced: naive CD8+ T cells sorted from blood. Receptors were obtained from a man under 40 in good health.

The CDR3 coding sequence is TGTGCCAGCAGTTCATACTCCTACGAGCAGTACTTC. It specifies CASSSYSYEQYF. J is TRBJ2-7 and V is TRBV27; D remains unclear. The CDR3 spans 12 residues. Germline V CDR1 and CDR2: MNHEY, SMNVEV (reference sequence). V was clipped by 4 bases and J by 0 bases, with 4 bases between them.

The chain uses TRBV25-1 and TRBJ2-7; 7 nucleotides match TRBD1. The V gene end was trimmed by 5 bases and the J gene end by 2 bases; junction bases not matched to a gene: 12. The CDR3 runs 16 residues. Germline CDR1 and CDR2: MGHDK and SYGVNS. CDR3 amino acids: CASSTRDSETTYEQYF. CDR3 nucleotides: TGTGCCAGCAGTACGAGGGACAGCGAAACCACCTACGAGCAGTACTTC.

The chain is built from TRBV25-1 and TRBJ1-1; D remains ambiguous. This CDR3 comprises 14 residues. Germline V gene data show CDR1 as MGHDK and CDR2 as SYGVNS. V dropped 0 bases and J dropped 1 base, with 6 bases sitting between them. In DNA, the CDR3 is TGTGCCAGCAGTGAATACGGGCAGAACACTGAAGCTTTCTTT. This sequence encodes CASSEYGQNTEAFF.

The genes are TRBV5-1 and TRBJ2-1, with 11 nucleotides matching TRBD2. This CDR3 region has 16 residues. The germline gives CDR1 SGHRS, CDR2 YFSETQ. V lost 4 bases, J lost 5 bases, and 8 bases stayed unmatched. The CDR3 loop is CASSPQGTSGNNEQFF. The CDR3 DNA follows: TGCGCCAGCAGCCCGCAGGGGACTAGCGGAAACAATGAGCAGTTCTTC.

The rearrangement joins TRBV11-3 to TRBJ2-1; tentatively, D is TRBD1 or TRBD2 (5 bases each). The CDR3 totals 15 residues. V was cut by 1 base and J by 7 bases, with 14 bases left in between. Germline assignment: CDR1 SGHNT and CDR2 YENEEA. The CDR3 protein is CASSLGNWGWNEQFF. CDR3 sequence (DNA): TGTGCCAGCAGCTTAGGGAACTGGGGGTGGAATGAGCAGTTCTTC.

The count of this clone is one. This chain uses TRBV29-1 with TRBJ2-7, with D unresolved. The germline CDR1 and CDR2 sequences are SQVTM and ANQGSEA. CDR3 length equals 11 residues. With 5 bases removed from V and 6 bases from J, the gap between germline ends came to 11 bases. This CDR3 reads CSVFLNSEQYF. The CDR3 DNA reads as TGCAGCGTTTTCCTAAATAGCGAGCAGTACTTC.

This clone was seen a single time. This chain links TRBV7-8 with TRBJ2-7; 9 bases are shared with TRBD2. CDR1 and CDR2 from the germline V gene are SGHVS and FQNEAQ. The CDR3 totals 13 residues. V shed 11 bases and J 3 bases; nucleotides not matched to a gene: 8. CDR3 DNA sequence: TGTGCCTCAGGCGGGAGGGATCTCTACGAGCAGTACTTC. This encodes CASGGRDLYEQYF.

This chain uses TRBV27 with TRBJ1-3; the D is unclear. Germline CDR1 reads MNHEY; CDR2 reads SMNVEV (reference sequence). The CDR3 loop spans 15 amino acids. Trimming removed 2 bases at V and 2 bases at J, with 10 bases between. In nucleotides, the CDR3 is TGTGCCAGCAGTTTAATACCGGGCCCTGGAAACACCATATATTTT. This encodes CASSLIPGPGNTIYF.